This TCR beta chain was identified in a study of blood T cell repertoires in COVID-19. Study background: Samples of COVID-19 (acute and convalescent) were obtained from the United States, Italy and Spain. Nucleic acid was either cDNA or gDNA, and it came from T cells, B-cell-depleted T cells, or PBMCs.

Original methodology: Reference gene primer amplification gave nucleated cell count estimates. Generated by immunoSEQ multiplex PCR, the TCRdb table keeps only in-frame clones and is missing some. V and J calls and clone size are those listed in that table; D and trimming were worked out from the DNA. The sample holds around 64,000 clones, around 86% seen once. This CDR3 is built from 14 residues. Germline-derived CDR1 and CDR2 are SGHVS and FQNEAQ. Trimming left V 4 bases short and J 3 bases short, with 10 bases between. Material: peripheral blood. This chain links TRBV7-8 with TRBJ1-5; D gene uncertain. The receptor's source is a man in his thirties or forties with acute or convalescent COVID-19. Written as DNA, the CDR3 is TGTGCCAGCAGCTCCAATCGAGCCAATCAGCCCCAGCATTTT. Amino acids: CASSSNRANQPQHF. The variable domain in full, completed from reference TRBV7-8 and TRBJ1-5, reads GAGVSQSPRYKVAKRGQDVALRCDPISGHVSLFWYQQALGQGPEFLTYFQNEAQLDKSGLPSDRFFAERPEGSVSTLKIQRTQQEDSAVYLCASSSNRANQPQHFGDGTRLSIL.